The present T cell receptor (beta chain) was sequenced within a study of blood T cell repertoires in COVID-19. Study-level background: Samples taken during acute and convalescent COVID-19 were collected in the United States, Italy and Spain. T cells, B-cell-depleted T cells, or PBMCs supplied cDNA or gDNA.

As originally analysed: Amplification from reference gene primers served as the basis for estimated nucleated cell counts. Some clones are missing from TCRdb's copy, which holds only in-frame ones; the method was immunoSEQ multiplex PCR. Clone size and the V and J calls come from that table; the DNA yielded D and trimming. The sample holds tens of thousands of clones; 82% are singletons and the top ten take around 21%. The germline gives CDR1 SGHDT, CDR2 YYEEEE. The length of the CDR3 is 15 residues. V was shortened by 4 bases and J by 2 bases, with 10 bases between the two germline ends. This receptor was obtained from a woman aged 55-70 years with acute or convalescent COVID-19. The sample consisted of peripheral blood. This chain connects TRBV5-6 to TRBJ1-6, with a possible D match to TRBD1 (5 bases). CDR3 bases: TGTGCCAGCAGCGACAGTGTCACCTATAATTCACCCCTCCACTTT. It translates to CASSDSVTYNSPLHF.